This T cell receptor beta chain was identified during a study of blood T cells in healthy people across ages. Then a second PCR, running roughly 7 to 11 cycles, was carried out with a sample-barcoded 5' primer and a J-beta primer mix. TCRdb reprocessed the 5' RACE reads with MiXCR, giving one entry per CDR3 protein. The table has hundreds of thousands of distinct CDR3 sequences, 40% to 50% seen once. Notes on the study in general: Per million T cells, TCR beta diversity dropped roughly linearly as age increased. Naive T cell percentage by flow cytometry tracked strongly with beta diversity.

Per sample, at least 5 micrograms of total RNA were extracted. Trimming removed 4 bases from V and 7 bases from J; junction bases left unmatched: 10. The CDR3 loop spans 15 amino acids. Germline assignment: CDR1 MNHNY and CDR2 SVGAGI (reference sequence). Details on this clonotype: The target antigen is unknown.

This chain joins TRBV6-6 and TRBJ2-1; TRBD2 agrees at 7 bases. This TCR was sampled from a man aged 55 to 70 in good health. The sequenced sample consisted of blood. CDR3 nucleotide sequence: TGTGCCAGCAGTTCCGGGACCCCCGGGGGGAATGAGCAGTTCTTC. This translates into CASSSGTPGGNEQFF.